These T cell receptor beta chains were read from a single sample in a study of cytomegalovirus exposure and HLA in healthy donors. The assay was immunoSEQ multiplex PCR, and TCRdb's table has in-frame clones only and misses some. This sample has about 98,000 clones, with under 75% found just once. Sequenced: PBMCs. Receptor source: a female donor in good health and CMV-seronegative. CDR3s include the opening cysteine and the closing phenylalanine or tryptophan. The D gene is left open where the match is weak. Clone size is not always given. Where it is, it says once, few, many or a class for expanded clones.

j_gene: TRBJ2-1
abundance: NA
v_gene: TRBV28
d_gene: TRBD1
CDR3aa: CASRQQGAVYNEQFF
CDR3nt: TGTGCCAGCAGGCAACAGGGGGCGGTCTACAATGAGCAGTTCTTC

j_gene: TRBJ2-1
abundance: NA
v_gene: TRBV5-6
d_gene: NA
CDR3aa: CASSIMTRRDNEQFF
CDR3nt: TGTGCCAGCAGCATCATGACTAGGAGGGACAATGAGCAGTTCTTC

j_gene: TRBJ2-1
abundance: few
v_gene: TRBV19
d_gene: TRBD1
CDR3aa: CASSTGQGNEQFF
CDR3nt: TGTGCCAGTAGTACCGGACAGGGGAATGAGCAGTTCTTC

j_gene: TRBJ2-1
abundance: NA
v_gene: TRBV6-5
d_gene: TRBD2
CDR3aa: CASTPGGDYNEQFF
CDR3nt: TGTGCCAGCACGCCCGGGGGGGACTACAATGAGCAGTTCTTC

j_gene: TRBJ2-1
abundance: NA
v_gene: TRBV19
d_gene: NA
CDR3aa: CASSNLGSSYNEQFF
CDR3nt: TGTGCCAGTAGTAACCTTGGGAGCTCCTACAATGAGCAGTTCTTC

j_gene: TRBJ2-2
abundance: NA
v_gene: TRBV21-1
d_gene: NA
CDR3aa: CATYPHPNTGELFF
CDR3nt: TGTGCCACATACCCACACCCGAACACCGGGGAGCTGTTTTTT

j_gene: TRBJ1-1
abundance: NA
v_gene: TRBV4-1
d_gene: NA
CDR3aa: CASSQNARGGTEAFF
CDR3nt: TGCGCCAGCAGCCAGAATGCGCGGGGGGGGACTGAAGCTTTCTTT

j_gene: TRBJ2-5
abundance: few
v_gene: TRBV7-2
d_gene: NA
CDR3aa: CASSQRQVQYF
CDR3nt: TGTGCCAGCAGCCAGAGACAGGTGCAGTACTTC

j_gene: TRBJ1-1
abundance: few
v_gene: TRBV2
d_gene: NA
CDR3aa: CASSDEGYTEAFF
CDR3nt: TGTGCCAGCAGTGACGAGGGTTACACTGAAGCTTTCTTT

j_gene: TRBJ1-1
abundance: NA
v_gene: TRBV27
d_gene: NA
CDR3aa: CASSPSWAYTEAFF
CDR3nt: TGTGCCAGCAGTCCCTCATGGGCGTACACTGAAGCTTTCTTT

j_gene: TRBJ2-7
abundance: NA
v_gene: TRBV7-2
d_gene: NA
CDR3aa: CASSLEAPEQYF
CDR3nt: TGTGCCAGCAGCTTAGAAGCCCCCGAGCAGTACTTC